The rows below give T cell receptor beta chains drawn from one sample of a study of T cells in Graves' hyperthyroidism and ophthalmopathy. MiXCR was run by TCRdb on the multiplex PCR reads, yielding one entry per CDR3 protein. Among around 610,000 distinct CDR3 sequences, roughly 14% were seen once, and the ten largest hold around 4%. The sample consisted of blood. These receptors were collected from a woman aged 40 to 50 with Graves' ophthalmopathy. The CDR3 runs from the conserved cysteine through the conserved F or W. D genes are given only for firm matches. Part of the rows lack a size; the others show once, few, many or a class for expanded clones.

v_gene	abundance	d_gene	j_gene	CDR3nt	CDR3aa
TRBV20-1	many	NA	TRBJ2-5	TGCAGTGCTAGCGGGGGCTGGACGGGACAGCAAGAGACCCAGTACTTC	CSASGGWTGQQETQYF
TRBV10-3	many	NA	TRBJ1-1	TGTGCCAGCTTGCGACACGGCAACACTGAAGCTTTCTTT	CASLRHGNTEAFF
TRBV12-3/TRBV12-4	many	NA	TRBJ1-5	TGTGCCAGCAGTTTAGCGGCGGGGCCTAGCAATCAGCCCCAGCATTTT	CASSLAAGPSNQPQHF
TRBV6-5	many	NA	TRBJ2-5	TGTGCCAGCAGTTACCCGCAACGGGCGGGAGAGACCCAGTACTTC	CASSYPQRAGETQYF
TRBV20-1	NA	NA	TRBJ1-2	TGCAGTGCATCAGCAGGAGGCGGTTCCTATGGCTACACCTTC	CSASAGGGSYGYTF
TRBV6-9	NA	NA	TRBJ2-7	TGTGCCAGCAGTTATCAGGGCCGGTCGGGCGAGCAGTACTTC	CASSYQGRSGEQYF
TRBV28	many	NA	TRBJ1-1	TGTGCCAGCAGTTGGGGAGGATTCACTGAAGCTTTCTTT	CASSWGGFTEAFF
TRBV7-9	many	NA	TRBJ2-7	TGTGCCAGCAGCTTTCGGACAGCGCTTGACTACGAGCAGTACTTC	CASSFRTALDYEQYF
TRBV6-2/TRBV6-3	NA	NA	TRBJ2-6	TGTGCCAGCACCTACGGGGTGGCCGGGGCCAACGTCCTGACTTTC	CASTYGVAGANVLTF
TRBV12-3/TRBV12-4	many	TRBD1	TRBJ1-1	TGTGCCAGCAGTCCGCGGACAGGACTTAGGTCTGAAGCTTTCTTT	CASSPRTGLRSEAFF
TRBV7-9	NA	NA	TRBJ1-1	TGTGCCAGCAGCATTTTCCCGGACGGGGACACTGAAGCTTTCTTT	CASSIFPDGDTEAFF
TRBV2	many	TRBD1	TRBJ2-7	TGTGCCAGCACCGGGGACAGGTCCTACGAGCAGTACTTC	CASTGDRSYEQYF
TRBV30	many	NA	TRBJ1-6	TGTGCCTGGACGTTAGGACGCGGGGATAATTCACCCCTCCACTTT	CAWTLGRGDNSPLHF
TRBV12-3/TRBV12-4	few	TRBD1	TRBJ2-7	TGTGCCAGCAGGGGGACAGCGCCCTACGAGCAGTACTTC	CASRGTAPYEQYF
TRBV11-2	many	NA	TRBJ1-2	TGTGCCAGCACCCGGGATCGGACAGCTTCCGCCTATGGCTACACCTTC	CASTRDRTASAYGYTF
TRBV25-1	few	TRBD2	TRBJ2-3	TGTGCCAGCAGCTCATATAGCGGGAGGCCCAGCACCGGGCCAGATACGCAGTATTTT	CASSSYSGRPSTGPDTQYF
TRBV28	NA	TRBD1	TRBJ2-7	TGTGCCAGCAGCTGGCCGGGACAGGGGGAGCAGTACTTC	CASSWPGQGEQYF
TRBV6-1	many	TRBD2	TRBJ2-5	TGTGCCAGCAGTAGGGGGGGACTAGCGGGAGAAGAGACCCAGTACTTC	CASSRGGLAGEETQYF
TRBV12-3/TRBV12-4	many	NA	TRBJ2-2	TGTGCCAGCAGAAGCTGGTCGGCTGGGAGCTATGGCACCGGGGAGCTGTTTTTT	CASRSWSAGSYGTGELFF
TRBV7-3	many	NA	TRBJ2-5	TGTGCCAGCAGCTTATCGGTGGGGTTTGGGGAGACCCAGTACTTC	CASSLSVGFGETQYF
TRBV12-3/TRBV12-4	many	TRBD1	TRBJ1-1	TGTGCCAGCAGTTCGCAGGGGACAGTGTACACTGAAGCTTTCTTT	CASSSQGTVYTEAFF
TRBV28	NA	NA	TRBJ2-5	TGTGCCAGCAGTTTTGATAGAGTTTACGGGGAGACCCAGTACTTC	CASSFDRVYGETQYF
TRBV7-7	many	NA	TRBJ2-5	TGTGCTAGCAGCTCCAGGGTAATGGGAGAGACCCAGTACTTC	CASSSRVMGETQYF
TRBV6-2/TRBV6-3	NA	NA	TRBJ1-5	TGTGCCAGCAGTTACTCGTTTGCCTTCAATCAGCCCCAGCATTTT	CASSYSFAFNQPQHF
TRBV6-5	many	NA	TRBJ2-2	TGTGCCAGCAGCCGGGGATCAGGGGCCGGGGAGCTGTTTTTT	CASSRGSGAGELFF
TRBV6-1	few	NA	TRBJ2-3	TGTGCCAGCAGCCGACCTCTTGACAGAACCGATACGCAGTATTTT	CASSRPLDRTDTQYF
TRBV11-1	many	NA	TRBJ1-1	TGTGCCAGCAGCAACCAACAGGGATCGGCGAACACTGAAGCTTTCTTT	CASSNQQGSANTEAFF
TRBV6-5	many	TRBD1	TRBJ2-7	TGTGCCAGCAGGTCACCGGGACAGGATTCCTACGAGCAGTACTTC	CASRSPGQDSYEQYF
TRBV2	many	NA	TRBJ1-5	TGTGCCAGCAGTTCCGAGTTAAATCAGCCCCAGCATTTT	CASSSELNQPQHF
TRBV15	many	NA	TRBJ1-5	TGTGCCACCAGCAGAGAAGAGCATCAGCCCCAGCATTTT	CATSREEHQPQHF
TRBV19	many	NA	TRBJ1-3	TGTGCCAGTAGTCCCTTCGGGAGATCCCCTGGAAACACCATATATTTT	CASSPFGRSPGNTIYF
TRBV5-5	many	NA	TRBJ1-2	TGTGCCAGCAGCGAAAGACAGGCCCTAGGCTACACCTTC	CASSERQALGYTF
TRBV11-2	few	NA	TRBJ2-7	TGTGCCAGCAGCTTAGATGTAGGGAGCTCCTACGAGCAGTACTTC	CASSLDVGSSYEQYF
TRBV7-9	many	NA	TRBJ2-7	TGTGCCAGCAGCTCCGAGACAGGGAGGAGCTCCTACGAGCAGTACTTC	CASSSETGRSSYEQYF
TRBV29-1	many	NA	TRBJ2-6	TGCAGCGTTGTCTGGAGCTCTGGGGCCAACGTCCTGACTTTC	CSVVWSSGANVLTF
TRBV11-2	NA	TRBD2	TRBJ2-3	TGTGCCAGCAGCTTAGATGTTAGCGGGCCTAGCACAGATACGCAGTATTTT	CASSLDVSGPSTDTQYF
TRBV7-8	many	TRBD1	TRBJ1-1	TGTGCCAGCAGCATAGACAGGGGTATCCCCATGAACACTGAAGCTTTCTTT	CASSIDRGIPMNTEAFF
TRBV6-5	many	TRBD1	TRBJ2-5	TGTGCCAGCAGTTACGACAGGGAGCAGACCCAGTACTTC	CASSYDREQTQYF
TRBV11-2	NA	NA	TRBJ1-2	TGTGCCAGCAGCTTAGAACCCGGCGGGGGCTACACCTTC	CASSLEPGGGYTF
TRBV6-1	many	NA	TRBJ2-6	TGTGCCAGCAACCGGGACTGGGACGCTGGGGCCAACGTCCTGACTTTC	CASNRDWDAGANVLTF
TRBV6-1	many	NA	TRBJ1-1	TGTGCCAGCAGGGACTTGGGGTCCTTGAACACTGAAGCTTTCTTT	CASRDLGSLNTEAFF
TRBV30	few	NA	TRBJ1-5	TGTGCCTGGAGTGTAGACCCGAATCAGCCCCAGCATTTT	CAWSVDPNQPQHF
TRBV6-1	many	NA	TRBJ1-1	TGTGCCAGCAGTGATCGCCGGGACCCTAACACTGAAGCTTTCTTT	CASSDRRDPNTEAFF
TRBV19	many	NA	TRBJ2-3	TGTGCCAGTAGTATAGTCTTTACAGATACGCAGTATTTT	CASSIVFTDTQYF
TRBV7-2	many	NA	TRBJ2-5	TGTGCCAGCAGCTTAGCTGCTAGCTACCCAGAGACCCAGTACTTC	CASSLAASYPETQYF
TRBV6-5	many	NA	TRBJ1-3	TGTGCCAGCTCGAAGGACGGATCTGGAAACACCATATATTTT	CASSKDGSGNTIYF
TRBV11-2	few	TRBD1	TRBJ1-2	TGTGCCAGCAGCTTACGTGCCGGGACAGGGCCTTCTAACTATGGCTACACCTTC	CASSLRAGTGPSNYGYTF
TRBV29-1	many	NA	TRBJ2-5	TGCAGCGGGGAAGGGCTGGCAGAGACCCAGTACTTC	CSGEGLAETQYF
TRBV12-3/TRBV12-4	few	TRBD2	TRBJ2-1	TGTGCCAGCAGTCCAAATAGCGGGAGGGCCCATGGGAATGAGCAGTTCTTC	CASSPNSGRAHGNEQFF
TRBV30	NA	NA	TRBJ1-2	TGTGCCTGGAGGAGAAATGATGGCTACACCTTC	CAWRRNDGYTF
TRBV3-1	NA	NA	TRBJ2-5	TGTGCCAGCAGCCAACGGTGGGGACCAGAGACCCAGTACTTC	CASSQRWGPETQYF
TRBV27	NA	NA	TRBJ2-6	TGTGCCAGCAGCAGGGTAGCCGGGGCCAACGTCCTGACTTTC	CASSRVAGANVLTF
TRBV6-5	many	NA	TRBJ1-5	TGTGCCAGCAGTTTTTCAGAGGGTCAGCCCCAGCATTTT	CASSFSEGQPQHF
TRBV27	many	TRBD2	TRBJ2-7	TGTGCCAGCAGTTTGGGGGGGACTCAGAGCTACGAGCAGTACTTC	CASSLGGTQSYEQYF
TRBV6-2/TRBV6-3	NA	NA	TRBJ2-7	TGTGCCAGCAGGATAGCGGAATTTAGCTCCTACGAGCAGTACTTC	CASRIAEFSSYEQYF